Shown below are 13 T cell receptor beta chains from a single sample sequenced in a study of CD8 T cells in ankylosing spondylitis. TCRdb fed the 5' RACE reads into MiXCR, producing one record per CDR3 protein. The table includes tens of thousands of distinct CDR3 sequences, roughly 5.2% detected once. The sequencing input was blood, either unsorted or a sorted T cell fraction (not recorded which). The receptors were sampled from a male donor with ankylosing spondylitis or in good health (not recorded which).

This clonotype was recorded many times. The genes are TRBV10-3 and TRBJ1-6, with D uncertain. The length of the CDR3 is 15 residues. The V gene lost 0 bases and the J gene lost 6 bases, with 9 bases spanning the gap. Germline CDR1 and CDR2: ENHRY and SYGVKD. CDR3 nucleotides: TGTGCCATCAGTGAGTCGGAAGGGATTAATTCACCCCTCCACTTT. Translated: CAISESEGINSPLHF.

At least ten counts were recorded for this clonotype. This chain joins TRBV10-1 and TRBJ2-4; D call uncertain. V lost 6 bases to trimming and J lost 0 bases, with 9 bases between them. CDR3 length: 14 residues. Germline loops: CDR1 WNHNN, CDR2 SYGVQD (reference sequence). The DNA for the CDR3 is TGCGCCAGCAGCGACGTTATAGCCAAAAACATTCAGTACTTC. This gives the protein CASSDVIAKNIQYF.

This clonotype was seen repeatedly, ten times or more. The gene calls are TRBV7-8 and TRBJ2-6; D unclear. Trimming stripped 5 bases from V and 0 bases from J, with 8 bases between. The V gene's germline CDR1 is SGHVS and CDR2 FQNEAQ. The length of the CDR3 is 15 residues. The CDR3 spells CASSHSRSGANVLTF. CDR3 bases: TGTGCCAGCAGCCACAGTCGCTCTGGGGCCAACGTCCTGACTTTC.

The rearrangement uses TRBV5-1 and TRBJ2-3, with D perhaps TRBD1 (5 bases). With 3 bases removed from V and 5 bases from J, the gap between germline ends came to 10 bases. CDR1 SGHRS and CDR2 YFSETQ come from the germline V gene. CDR3 length: 13 residues. The CDR3 here is CASSSIGEDTQYF. The CDR3, as DNA: TGCGCCAGCAGCTCCATAGGGGAAGATACGCAGTATTTT. Complete variable domain (other parts from reference TRBV5-1 and TRBJ2-3): KAGVTQTPRYLIKTRGQQVTLSCSPISGHRSVSWYQQTPGQGLQFLFEYFSETQRNKGNFPGRFSGRQFSNSRSEMNVSTLELGDSALYLCASSSIGEDTQYFGPGTRLTVL.

In this sample, this clonotype turned up many times. V is TRBV29-1 and J is TRBJ2-3, with D possibly TRBD2 on 7 matching bases. Germline-derived CDR1 and CDR2 are SQVTM and ANQGSEA. The CDR3 has 16 residues. V dropped 0 bases and J dropped 2 bases, with 15 bases sitting between them. Written as DNA, the CDR3 is TGCAGCGTTGAAGATCCGGCGGGGGCCCCCACAGATACGCAGTATTTT. It codes for CSVEDPAGAPTDTQYF.

This clonotype was seen many times. The chain is built from TRBV5-1 and TRBJ2-7; a weak D match, TRBD2 (5 bases). The CDR3 is 13 amino acids. Germline V gives CDR1 SGHRS, CDR2 YFSETQ. V gave up 1 base and J gave up 2 bases, with 7 bases separating them. The CDR3: CASSLTGTYEQYF. The CDR3, as DNA: TGCGCCAGCAGCTTGACGGGAACCTACGAGCAGTACTTC.

There are many counts of this clonotype. This chain joins TRBV5-1 and TRBJ2-7; 9 bases are a match to TRBD2. V dropped 1 base and J dropped 5; count of bases not matched to a gene: 10. From germline, CDR1 is SGHRS and CDR2 YFSETQ. This CDR3 has 16 residues. In DNA, the CDR3 is TGCGCCAGCAGCTTGTCGCCTAGCGGGGTGGAAAACGAGCAGTACTTC. It yields the protein CASSLSPSGVENEQYF.

This clonotype was counted at least ten times. V is TRBV10-3 and J is TRBJ2-7; D possibly corresponds to TRBD2 (6 bases). The V and J ends lost 6 bases and 5 bases respectively, with 20 bases between them. The germline CDR1 and CDR2 sequences are ENHRY and SYGVKD. The CDR3 has 15 amino acids. This CDR3 is CAIRGGPSPRDEQYF. For the CDR3, the DNA is TGTGCCATCAGGGGGGGACCGTCCCCGAGGGACGAGCAGTACTTC.

The table lists this clonotype with many counts. The chain recombines TRBV9 with TRBJ2-5; 7 nucleotides agree with TRBD2. The CDR3 is 15 residues long. The J segment lost 7 bases and the V segment lost 4 bases, leaving 13 bases of the junction unmatched. The germline gives CDR1 SGDLS, CDR2 YYNGEE. The CDR3 loop reads CASSPTGLLQGTQYF. Here the CDR3 DNA reads TGTGCCAGCAGCCCCACGGGACTACTGCAGGGGACCCAGTACTTC.

This clonotype was observed at least ten times. The chain carries TRBV20-1 and TRBJ1-2; D call uncertain. V was trimmed by 5 bases and J by 5 bases, leaving 12 bases between them. The CDR3 has 12 amino acids. Germline V gene lookup returns CDR1 DFQATT and CDR2 SNEGSKA (reference sequence). The CDR3 here is CSAETDEYGYTF. In nucleotides, the CDR3 is TGCAGTGCTGAGACGGACGAGTATGGCTACACCTTC.

At least ten counts were recorded for this clonotype. The chain links TRBV5-1 to TRBJ2-6; TRBD1 matches 7 bases. Germline V lookup: CDR1 SGHRS, CDR2 YFSETQ. The J segment lost 0 bases and the V segment lost 4 bases, leaving 4 bases of the junction unmatched. This CDR3 is 16 amino acids long. CDR3 loop: CASSTQGTSGANVLTF. For the CDR3, the DNA is TGCGCCAGCAGCACACAGGGGACCTCTGGGGCCAACGTCCTGACTTTC.

This clonotype was seen at least ten times. The rearrangement joins TRBV7-2 to TRBJ1-6; D ambiguous. V lost 1 base, J lost 10 bases, and 8 bases lay in between. Germline CDR1 and CDR2: SGHTA and FQGNSA. The length of the CDR3 is 13 residues. The chain's CDR3 is CASSLGSSSPLHF. The CDR3 nucleotides read TGTGCCAGCAGCTTAGGCTCGTCCTCACCCCTCCACTTT. Complete variable domain (other parts from reference TRBV7-2 and TRBJ1-6): GAGVSQSPSNKVTEKGKDVELRCDPISGHTALYWYRQSLGQGLEFLIYFQGNSAPDKSGLPSDRFSAERTGGSVSTLTIQRTQQEDSAVYLCASSLGSSSPLHFGNGTRLTVT.

This clonotype has ten or more counts. The genes are TRBV2 and TRBJ2-2, with D uncertain. Germline V gene sequence: CDR1 SNHLY, CDR2 FYNNEI. V was pared by 3 bases and J by 5 bases, with 7 bases between. The CDR3 runs 13 residues. The CDR3 loop reads CASSEFGTGELFF. The CDR3 nucleotides read TGTGCCAGCAGTGAGTTCGGGACCGGGGAGCTGTTTTTT.